The 21 T cell receptor beta chains below were found in one sample sequenced in a study of blood T cell repertoires in COVID-19. TCRdb's table, derived via immunoSEQ multiplex PCR, lists solely in-frame clones and lacks some. The data hold 120,000 or so clones, with around 87% observed a single time. Sequencing was performed on peripheral blood. These receptors were obtained from a woman between 70 and 85 years old with acute or convalescent COVID-19.

V usage is TRBV7-9 and J usage is TRBJ2-5; 9 bases are a match to TRBD2. The germline CDR1 and CDR2 sequences are SEHNR and FQNEAQ (reference sequence). The CDR3 loop spans 18 amino acids. V lost 5 bases and J lost 3; bases outside the gene matches: 16. The CDR3 DNA is TGTGCCAGCAGCGCGCCCAATGGCGGGGGGGCAGAGAAAGAGACCCAGTACTTC. Its protein product is CASSAPNGGGAEKETQYF.

J is TRBJ2-7 and V is TRBV5-1; possible D gene TRBD2, 7 bases. Germline CDR1 reads SGHRS; CDR2 reads YFSETQ. Trimming pared 4 bases from V and 5 bases from J, leaving 19 bases between. This CDR3 comprises 15 residues. CDR3: CASSLGGQGNNEQYF. For the CDR3, the DNA is TGCGCCAGCAGCCTCGGGGGGCAGGGGAACAACGAGCAGTACTTC.

This chain uses TRBV30 with TRBJ2-7; no definite D call. The ends were cut back, 0 bases at V and 7 bases at J, with 10 bases in the middle. The CDR3 covers 12 residues. Germline loops: CDR1 GTSNPN, CDR2 SVGIG (reference sequence). The CDR3 here is CAWSVLLGEQYF. CDR3 nucleotide sequence: TGTGCCTGGAGTGTGCTACTCGGGGAGCAGTACTTC. Looking up the rest from reference TRBV30 and TRBJ2-7 gives the full variable domain: SQTIHQWPATLVQPVGSPLSLECTVEGTSNPNLYWYRQAAGRGLQLLFYSVGIGQISSEVPQNLSASRPQDRQFILSSKKLLLSDSGFYLCAWSVLLGEQYFGPGTRLTVT.

The chain combines TRBV28 with TRBJ2-7, with D tentatively TRBD2 (5 bases). Trimming removed 6 bases at V and 3 bases at J, with 15 bases between. The CDR3 has 14 residues. From germline, CDR1 is MDHEN and CDR2 SYDVKM. CDR3 residues: CASRRSSNVYEQYF. CDR3 sequence (DNA): TGTGCCAGCAGGAGATCTAGCAATGTCTACGAGCAGTACTTC.

The J gene is TRBJ1-1, the V gene TRBV15; the D gene is possibly TRBD1 (5 bases). This CDR3 comprises 16 residues. Trimming left V 3 bases short and J 0 bases short, with 14 bases between. CDR1 and CDR2 from the germline V gene are LNHNV and YYDKDF (reference sequence). The CDR3 DNA reads as TGTGCCACCAGCAGCTCCGGTTGGGGCATGAACACTGAAGCTTTCTTT. Protein: CATSSSGWGMNTEAFF.

The chain combines TRBV12-3 or TRBV12-4 with TRBJ1-1; D unresolved. The CDR3 covers 13 residues. V shed 3 bases and J shed 1 base, with 6 bases lying between them. CDR3 protein: CASSLAQNTEAFF. The CDR3 nucleotides are TGTGCCAGCAGTTTGGCACAGAACACTGAAGCTTTCTTT.

The chain is built from TRBV18 and TRBJ1-1, with 9 nucleotides matching TRBD1. The J segment lost 11 bases and the V segment lost 3 bases, leaving 7 bases of the junction unmatched. The V gene's germline CDR1 is KGHSH and CDR2 LQKENI. The CDR3 runs 13 residues. The DNA of the CDR3 is TGTGCCAGCTCACCCCCCCGGACAGGGGCCGCTTTCTTT. Translation gives CASSPPRTGAAFF.

This clone was seen just once. The chain combines TRBV5-1 with TRBJ2-3; 9 bases match TRBD2. The CDR3 covers 14 residues. In germline, CDR1 is SGHRS, CDR2 YFSETQ. Losses at the gene ends were 5 bases for V and 5 bases for J; bases not matched to a gene: 6. CDR3 residues: CASSLAGAEDTQYF. The CDR3 nucleotides are TGCGCCAGCAGTTTAGCGGGGGCGGAAGATACGCAGTATTTT.

CDR3 bases: TGTGCCAGCATGAGCGGGTCCCCCTACGAGCAGTACTTC. It translates to CASMSGSPYEQYF. V is TRBV27 and J is TRBJ2-7, with D perhaps matching TRBD2 (6 bases). CDR3 length: 13 residues. V shed 7 bases and J shed 2 bases, with 12 bases lying between them. CDR1 and CDR2 from the germline V gene are MNHEY and SMNVEV (reference sequence).

This chain uses TRBV18 with TRBJ1-1; possibly TRBD1 for D (6 bases). V lost 0 bases to trimming and J lost 2 bases, with 10 bases between them. This CDR3 is built from 15 residues. From germline, CDR1 is KGHSH and CDR2 LQKENI. DNA for the CDR3: TGTGCCAGCTCACCACCATCGGGACAAAACACTGAAGCTTTCTTT. Translated: CASSPPSGQNTEAFF.

The J gene is TRBJ1-1, the V gene TRBV6-6; 11 positions agree with TRBD1. Germline V gene lookup returns CDR1 MNHNY and CDR2 SVGAGI (reference sequence). Trimming took 4 bases from V and 5 from J; bases not matched to a gene: 6. The CDR3 covers 15 residues. The CDR3 DNA follows: TGTGCCAGCAGTTTCCCGGGACAGGGGGTGACTGAAGCTTTCTTT. This codes for CASSFPGQGVTEAFF.

The V gene is TRBV12-5, the J gene TRBJ1-1; D ambiguous. Trimming removed 7 bases from V and 5 bases from J, with 17 bases in between. This CDR3 is 14 amino acids long. CDR1 is LGHNT, CDR2 FRNRAP, per germline. The CDR3: CASDGGLSQTEAFF. The CDR3, as DNA: TGTGCTAGTGATGGTGGGCTATCGCAAACTGAAGCTTTCTTT.

The chain is built from TRBV28 and TRBJ1-2; D call uncertain. Germline V gene sequence: CDR1 MDHEN, CDR2 SYDVKM. Trimming left V 4 bases short and J 4 bases short, with 13 bases between. The length of the CDR3 is 14 residues. The CDR3 region has the DNA TGTGCCAGCAGTTCCACCGACGGGAGCTATGGCTACACCTTC. It translates to CASSSTDGSYGYTF.

This clone has more than one count but fewer than ten. The chain recombines TRBV28 with TRBJ1-1; TRBD1 agrees at 7 bases. The J segment lost 6 bases and the V segment lost 5 bases, leaving 6 bases of the junction unmatched. The CDR3 consists of 13 residues. CDR1 and CDR2 from the germline V gene are MDHEN and SYDVKM. CDR3 in amino acids: CASSPTGTPEAFF. Here the CDR3 DNA reads TGTGCCAGCAGTCCGACAGGGACCCCTGAAGCTTTCTTT.

In this sample, this clone turned up a few times. The V call is TRBV28, the J call TRBJ1-2; the D gene is possibly TRBD1 (5 bases). Per germline, CDR1 MDHEN and CDR2 SYDVKM. The CDR3 totals 14 residues. V lost 4 bases and J lost 3, with 12 bases in between. CDR3 sequence: CASSSGSVDYGYTF. The CDR3 region has the DNA TGTGCCAGCAGTTCAGGGTCCGTTGACTATGGCTACACCTTC.

The chain recombines TRBV5-4 with TRBJ2-7; TRBD1 agrees at 7 bases. The CDR3 contains 14 residues. Germline trimming cut 0 bases from V and 1 base from J; bases unmatched to any gene: 1. CDR1 is SGHNT and CDR2 is YYREEE in the germline V gene (reference sequence). The CDR3 DNA follows: TGTGCCAGCAGCTTGGAGGGACAGTCCTACGAGCAGTACTTC. Encoded protein: CASSLEGQSYEQYF.

This clone was recorded once. The V and J genes are TRBV30 and TRBJ1-5; D ambiguous. CDR1 and CDR2 from the germline V gene are GTSNPN and SVGIG (reference sequence). V lost 5 bases and J lost 4, with 9 bases in between. The CDR3 sequence is 12 residues long. The CDR3 sequence is CAWARENQPQHF. The CDR3 nucleotides are TGTGCCTGGGCAAGGGAGAATCAGCCCCAGCATTTT.

The V and J genes are TRBV30 and TRBJ2-1; weak D call: TRBD2 (6 bases). Germline V CDR1 and CDR2: GTSNPN, SVGIG (reference sequence). Deletions cut 3 bases from V and 0 bases from J, with 6 bases between. The CDR3 length is 13 residues. In DNA, the CDR3 is TGTGCCTGGAGCGGGAGCTCCTACAATGAGCAGTTCTTC. Its translation is CAWSGSSYNEQFF.

This clone has just a few counts. This sequence joins TRBV27 and TRBJ2-7; 7 bases map to TRBD1. Germline CDR1 MNHEY, CDR2 SMNVEV (reference sequence). The V segment lost 7 bases and the J segment 3 bases; nucleotides outside the gene matches: 12. This CDR3 region has 15 residues. DNA of the CDR3: TGTGCCAGCAATAGTTGGGGGAGACAGGGCTACGAGCAGTACTTC. Translated, it gives CASNSWGRQGYEQYF.

The chain links TRBV7-2 to TRBJ2-7, with D unresolved. The CDR3 runs to 14 residues. Deletions cut 1 base from V and 4 bases from J, with 11 bases between. The germline CDR1 and CDR2 sequences are SGHTA and FQGNSA. CDR3 nucleotides: TGTGCCAGCAGCTTAGGTCTCGGTACGTACGAGCAGTACTTC. Translation: CASSLGLGTYEQYF.

The chain uses TRBV6-5 and TRBJ2-5, with D perhaps TRBD2 (5 bases). The germline V gene has CDR1 MNHEY and CDR2 SVGAGI. The V and J ends lost 0 bases and 4 bases respectively, with 15 bases between them. CDR3 length: 16 residues. CDR3 region: CASSYSWAPRVETQYF. The CDR3, as DNA: TGTGCCAGCAGTTACTCGTGGGCCCCGCGGGTAGAGACCCAGTACTTC.